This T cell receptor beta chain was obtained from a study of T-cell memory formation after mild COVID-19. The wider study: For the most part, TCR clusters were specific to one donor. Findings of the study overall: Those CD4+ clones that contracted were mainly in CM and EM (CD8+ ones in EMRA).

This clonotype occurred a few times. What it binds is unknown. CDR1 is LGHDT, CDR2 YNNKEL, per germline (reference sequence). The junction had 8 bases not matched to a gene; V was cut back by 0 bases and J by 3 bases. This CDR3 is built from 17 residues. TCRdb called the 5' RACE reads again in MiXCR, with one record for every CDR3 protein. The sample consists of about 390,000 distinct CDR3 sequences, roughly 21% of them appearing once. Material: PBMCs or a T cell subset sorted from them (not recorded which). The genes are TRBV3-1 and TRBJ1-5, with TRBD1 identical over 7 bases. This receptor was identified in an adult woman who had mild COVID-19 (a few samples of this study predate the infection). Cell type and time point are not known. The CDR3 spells CASSQDHRTGYNQPQHF. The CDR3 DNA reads TGTGCCAGCAGCCAAGACCACCGGACAGGCTACAATCAGCCCCAGCATTTT. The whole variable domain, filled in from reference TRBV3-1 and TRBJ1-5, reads DTAVSQTPKYLVTQMGNDKSIKCEQNLGHDTMYWYKQDSKKFLKIMFSYNNKELIINETVPNRFSPKSPDKAHLNLHINSLELGDSAVYFCASSQDHRTGYNQPQHFGDGTRLSIL.